The table lists the clone carrying this TCR beta chain with a few counts. Its antigen remains unknown. This specimen belongs to a study of cytomegalovirus exposure and HLA in healthy donors. The wider study: In terms of ancestry, the Caucasian-associated cluster contained about four fifths of the roughly 400 genotyped donors.

CDR1 is MGHRA and CDR2 is YSYEKL in the germline V gene. The CDR3 length is 17 residues. The V end was cut by 1 base, the J end by 1 base, with 16 bases between. PCR was performed using 60 Vbeta and 13 Jbeta primers. TCRdb's table, derived via immunoSEQ multiplex PCR, lists solely in-frame clones and lacks some. The sample holds over 100,000 clones, about four fifths seen once. The study's findings and limits: Serostatus for CMV was the only available immune exposure information.

This TCR came from a woman aged 25 to 39 in good health and CMV-seronegative. The V call is TRBV4-1, the J call TRBJ1-1; perhaps TRBD1 as D (5 bases). Sequenced: PBMCs. The CDR3: CASSQVDMGLSNTEAFF. CDR3 DNA: TGCGCCAGCAGCCAAGTTGATATGGGGCTCTCGAACACTGAAGCTTTCTTT.